These T cell receptor beta chains were read from a single sample in a study of beta chain features in type 1 diabetes. Method: immunoSEQ multiplex PCR; TCRdb's copy keeps in-frame clones and lacks some. The sample shows tens of thousands of clones, nearly 70% of them seen only once. Sequencing was performed on Tregs from blood. These TCRs come from a woman between 35 and 50 years old in good health. The conserved cysteine and the conserved F or W are not part of the CDR3 here. Fields, in order: V gene, J gene, CDR3 protein.

>TRBV6-6|TRBJ2-7
ASRDTRSYEQY
>TRBV7-9|TRBJ1-2
ASSDRGNDGYT
>TRBV5-1|TRBJ1-6
ASGEVAGNSPLH
>TRBV6-6|TRBJ2-2
ASSEKRGGSTGELF
>TRBV19|TRBJ2-1
ASSVLYGGQSSYNEQF
>TRBV5-1|TRBJ1-1
ASSLGTGTEAF
>TRBV9|TRBJ2-2
ASSVANGGKLF
>TRBV5-4|TRBJ2-3
ASSSMSQGGGTDTQY
>TRBV11-2|TRBJ2-4
ASSSYPGLAGAPGGIQY
>TRBV7-2|TRBJ2-7
ASSPQGTTAYEQY
>TRBV7-8|TRBJ1-5
ASSAGQDVLQPQH
>TRBV5-1|TRBJ2-3
ASSFWTSGGAVGGTDTQY
>TRBV5-1|TRBJ1-5
ASSSQGNQPQH
>TRBV18|TRBJ2-6
ASSMTLQSRANVLT
>TRBV7-2|TRBJ2-5
ASSSQWQETQY
>TRBV5-1|TRBJ2-2
ASSFDAGRNTGELF
>TRBV11-3|TRBJ2-3
ASSRDRAADTQY
>TRBV6-5|TRBJ1-2
ASSYLTGANYGYT
>TRBV2|TRBJ1-2
ASSREQGARYGYT
>TRBV10-3|TRBJ2-7
AIRETGSSGEQY
>TRBV4-2|TRBJ1-5
ASSQGGDQPQH
>TRBV7-2|TRBJ2-7
ASSPLQGSYEQY
>TRBV23-1|TRBJ2-6
ASSQDRDRDFNRANVLT
>TRBV5-1|TRBJ2-1
ASSTGLPPLEQF
>TRBV6-6|TRBJ2-3
ASSQPGQGTDTQY
>TRBV19|TRBJ1-3
ASSPGQASGNTIY
>TRBV19|TRBJ2-2
ASSTGQLTGELF
>TRBV27|TRBJ1-2
ASSSTNNYGYT
>TRBV30|TRBJ1-1
AWSTEKKKVGDTEAF
>TRBV19|TRBJ2-6
ASSTPPTGIAGANVLT
>TRBV29-1|TRBJ2-5
SVSGSETQY
>TRBV7-2|TRBJ2-1
ASSPWDRGEQF
>TRBV29-1|TRBJ1-2
SAGGTEAYGYT
>TRBV6-1|TRBJ1-6
ASREVNSPLH
>TRBV6-6|TRBJ1-2
ASSHIEGYGYT
>TRBV7-2|TRBJ1-2
ASSLAGLEIGYT
>TRBV11-2|TRBJ1-1
ASSLQGYLNTEAF
>TRBV12-5|TRBJ2-7
ASGLVQPGGLGGEQY
>TRBV7-9|TRBJ1-1
ATRETGNTEAF
>TRBV6-1|TRBJ2-1
ASSEDVRGWDEQF
>TRBV29-1|TRBJ1-2
SVERTGSLGYT
>TRBV4-3|TRBJ2-7
ASSQVLGTGTYEQY
>TRBV2|TRBJ2-7
ASSETPTGFDEQY
>TRBV4-1|TRBJ2-1
ASSQALSGTGNNEQF
>TRBV18|TRBJ2-2
ASSSRAGNTGELF
>TRBV19|TRBJ1-3
ASSRSALSSGNTIY
>TRBV2|TRBJ2-3
ASSARAGPRTDTQY
>TRBV5-6|TRBJ2-5
ASNRGGPETQY
>TRBV7-2|TRBJ2-3
ASSLGLAGADTQY
>TRBV6-6|TRBJ1-6
ASTEDRSYNSPLH
>TRBV7-6|TRBJ2-7
ASSSYRGSSYEQY